This entry describes one T cell receptor (beta chain). This sample was included in a study of T-cell reconstitution after alpha-beta-depleted transplantation in children. CDR3 size: 14 residues. Germline V gene data show CDR1 as SGHTA and CDR2 as FQGNSA. V lost 5 bases, J lost 5 bases, and 6 bases stayed unmatched. During its preparation, the TCRbeta library received unique molecular identifiers. MiXCR, run by TCRdb on the PCR reads, gives a single entry per CDR3 protein. This sample yields some 200,000 distinct CDR3 sequences, of which about 8.2% are seen a single time; roughly a third belongs to the top ten.

The clonotype was recovered from a male patient aged 2-10 years who had a stem cell transplant for acute myeloid leukemia, so the T cells may come from the graft donor. This rearrangement joins TRBV7-2 to TRBJ2-1; 7 nucleotides match TRBD2. Specimen: PBMCs, mostly from graft donor cells, collected 360 days after TCRalphabeta/CD19-depleted stem cell transplant. The CDR3 nucleotides read TGTGCCAGCAGCACCTACCGGGAGGACAATGAGCAGTTCTTC. Its translation: CASSTYREDNEQFF.